Described below is a single T cell receptor (beta chain) sequence and its context. Germline is not matched at one junction end, which may reflect a read error. The sample belongs to a study of molecular identifiers for immune sequencing clone quantification. With listed TCR primers and previously described methods, bulk TCR libraries were prepared. TCRdb independently ran MiXCR on the PCR reads; one entry per CDR3 protein. Of about 640,000 distinct CDR3 sequences listed, just under 20% were seen once; the top ten hold about 0.9%. Germline lookup yields CDR1 MNHEY and CDR2 SVGAGI. This CDR3 region has 14 residues.

The specimen was naive CD8+ T cells from blood, with Jurkat cell RNA spiked in. Subset here: FACS-sorted CD8+CD4-CCR7+CD45RA+ naive T cells. V and J are TRBV6-5 and TRBJ2-3; D is uncertain. This TCR was sampled from a human donor in good health. Some libraries in this study had Jurkat cell RNA spiked in. CDR3 amino acids: CASSIYRPTDAQYF. As DNA, the CDR3 is TGTGCCAGCAGTATTTACAGACCCACAGATGCGCAGTATTTT.